The T cell receptor (beta chain) under discussion was sequenced for a study of Graves' ophthalmopathy and Graves' hyperthyroidism. The wider study: Before any treatment, peripheral blood was taken at the initial diagnosis. General study results and limits: Blood also harbored most expanded thyroid clonotypes above 0.001 frequency.

Beta-chain TCR CDR3 regions were amplified from RNA transcripts. In the first round, RT-PCR was carried out with HTBI primers, and a multiplex PCR formed the second round. TCRdb itself ran the multiplex PCR reads through MiXCR, one entry per CDR3 protein. The sample records 240,000 or so distinct CDR3 sequences, roughly 50% being singletons. This clonotype has more than one count but fewer than ten. Its specificity is not known. Exclusion criteria comprised other autoimmune diseases, uncontrolled infections, pregnancy or lactation in patients. Germline V gene lookup returns CDR1 DFQATT and CDR2 SNEGSKA (reference sequence). Trimming removed 3 bases at V and 3 bases at J, with 6 bases between. The CDR3 totals 11 residues.

This clonotype was obtained from an adult man with Graves' ophthalmopathy. Sequences were obtained from peripheral blood. This chain connects TRBV20-1 to TRBJ2-7; D unclear. CDR3 sequence reads: CSARLNYEQYF. The CDR3 nucleotides are TGCAGTGCTAGGTTAAACTACGAGCAGTACTTC.